These T cell receptor beta chains were read from a single sample in a study of monozygotic twins with inflammatory bowel disease. TCRdb reprocessed the 5' RACE reads and stores each CDR3 protein as one record, lacking DNA. Its clone listing holds more than 300,000 distinct CDR3 sequences. The sample was blood. These receptors all stem from a human donor with ulcerative colitis or Crohn's disease, or a healthy co-twin of an affected twin (not recorded which). Each CDR3 is given with its conserved first and last residue. Each record gives: CDR3 protein, J gene, V gene, CDR3 length.

CASSMSNSGNTIYF,TRBJ1-3,TRBV14,14
CASSEALQGAGPQHF,TRBJ1-5,TRBV5-5,15
CASSISGGNTGELFF,TRBJ2-2,TRBV9,15
CASSYRDGGTGELFF,TRBJ2-2,TRBV7-9,15
CASSSRQGRRNQPQHF,TRBJ1-5,TRBV13,16
CASSQKDKTNYGYTF,TRBJ1-2,TRBV18,15
CSARDNRYSNQPQHF,TRBJ1-5,TRBV20-1,15
CASSQEILAGGAQETQYF,TRBJ2-5,TRBV3-1,18
CSASPTGNQNTIYF,TRBJ1-3,TRBV20-1,14
CSGVPWVAKNIQYF,TRBJ2-4,TRBV20-1,14
CASSYGTSGRSSYEQYF,TRBJ2-7,TRBV6-2/TRBV6-3,17
CASSLDLAGVSSYEQYF,TRBJ2-7,TRBV5-4,17
CASSPQIQETQYF,TRBJ2-5,TRBV18,13
CASSNLEREYF,TRBJ2-4,TRBV12-3/TRBV12-4,11
CATVGRDNYEQYF,TRBJ2-7,TRBV6-5,13
CASSLGGAVYNEQFF,TRBJ2-1,TRBV5-1,15
CASSVGTAYAKEQYF,TRBJ2-7,TRBV9,15
CASSSGPRTDYEQYF,TRBJ2-7,TRBV5-1,15
CASSQGSPRGGSPLHF,TRBJ1-6,TRBV3-1,16
CASSLQGNEQYF,TRBJ2-7,TRBV7-9,12
CASSQDYGELFF,TRBJ2-2,TRBV4-3,12
CASSVALAGPNNEQFF,TRBJ2-1,TRBV9,16
CSAPGTVSYEQYF,TRBJ2-7,TRBV20-1,13